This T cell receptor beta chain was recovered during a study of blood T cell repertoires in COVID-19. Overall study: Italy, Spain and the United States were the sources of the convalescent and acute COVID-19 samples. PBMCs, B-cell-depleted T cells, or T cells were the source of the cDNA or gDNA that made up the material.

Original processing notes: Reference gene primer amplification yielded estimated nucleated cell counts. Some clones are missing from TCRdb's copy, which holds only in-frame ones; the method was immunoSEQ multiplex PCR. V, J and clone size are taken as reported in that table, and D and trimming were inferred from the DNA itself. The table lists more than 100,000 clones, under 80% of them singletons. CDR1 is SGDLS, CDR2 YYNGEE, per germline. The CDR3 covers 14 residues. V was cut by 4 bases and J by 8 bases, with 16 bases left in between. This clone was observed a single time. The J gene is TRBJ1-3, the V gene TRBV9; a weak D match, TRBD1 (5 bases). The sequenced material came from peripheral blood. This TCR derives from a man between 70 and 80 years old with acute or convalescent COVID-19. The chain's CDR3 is CASSSRSSRDTIYF. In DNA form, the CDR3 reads TGTGCCAGCAGCTCTCGTTCCTCCAGGGACACCATATATTTT.